The rows below give T cell receptor beta chains drawn from one sample of a study of cytomegalovirus exposure and HLA in healthy donors. TCRdb's copy holds only in-frame clones and misses some; the assay was immunoSEQ multiplex PCR. The table includes about 180,000 clones, around nine tenths detected once. Sequences were obtained from PBMCs. Receptor source: a woman in her thirties in good health and CMV-seronegative. Each CDR3 is given with its conserved first and last residue. The D gene is left open where the match is weak. Only some rows state a clone size, as once, few, many or a class for expanded clones.

clone_size	v_call	d_call	j_call	cdr3_nt	cdr3_aa
NA	TRBV5-1	NA	TRBJ2-7	TGCGCCAGCAGCAAAGCTATGACAGACTCCTACGAGCAGTACTTC	CASSKAMTDSYEQYF
NA	TRBV25-1	NA	TRBJ1-1	TGTGCCAGCAGTGAATTAGACAGGATGAACACTGAAGCTTTCTTT	CASSELDRMNTEAFF
NA	TRBV2	NA	TRBJ2-5	TGTGCCAGCAGTGAAGAGGGGTGGTCAAAACAAGAGACCCAGTACTTC	CASSEEGWSKQETQYF
NA	TRBV5-1	TRBD1	TRBJ2-5	TGCGCCAGCAGCTCCGGGACAGGGGTTCCAGAGACCCAGTACTTC	CASSSGTGVPETQYF
NA	TRBV9	NA	TRBJ2-5	TGTGCCAGCAGCGTAGCTCAGACCCCGGGGGAGACCCAGTACTTC	CASSVAQTPGETQYF
NA	TRBV2	NA	TRBJ1-5	TGTGCCAGCAGGGGGTGGGTGACAGGAATTGGCCAGCCCCAGCATTTT	CASRGWVTGIGQPQHF
NA	TRBV2	TRBD1	TRBJ1-5	TGTGCCAGCAGCCTGGGCAGGGGGAATCAGCCCCAGCATTTT	CASSLGRGNQPQHF
few	TRBV6-5	TRBD1	TRBJ1-6	TGTGCCAGCACCGGGACAGGGGTAGGTTCACCCCTCCACTTT	CASTGTGVGSPLHF
NA	TRBV7-9	NA	TRBJ1-2	TGTGCCAGCAGCTTTCGGGAGGATGCTCATGGCTACACCTTC	CASSFREDAHGYTF
NA	TRBV5-1	TRBD1	TRBJ1-5	TGCGCCAGCAGCTTGAACGCCCAGGGGGTCGGCAATCAGCCCCAGCATTTT	CASSLNAQGVGNQPQHF
NA	TRBV6-6	NA	TRBJ1-1	TGTGCCAGCAGTTACTCACAGACTACAAACAAGGAAGCTTTCTTT	CASSYSQTTNKEAFF
NA	TRBV5-6	TRBD1	TRBJ1-6	TGTGCCAGCAGCTACCGGACAGGGAGGAATTCACCCCTCCACTTT	CASSYRTGRNSPLHF
many	TRBV7-2	NA	TRBJ1-2	TGTGCCAGCAGCTTAACCCAGGCTAATGGCTACACCTTC	CASSLTQANGYTF
NA	TRBV18	NA	TRBJ2-7	TGTGCCAGCTCGCACGACAGATCCTACGAGCAGTACTTC	CASSHDRSYEQYF
NA	TRBV19	NA	TRBJ2-5	TGTGCCAGTAGTATAGCGGGGACCCAGTACTTC	CASSIAGTQYF
NA	TRBV5-1	TRBD2	TRBJ2-1	TGCGCCAGCAGCCTTACGTCGCTAGCGGGGGGCGCCTACAATGAGCAGTTCTTC	CASSLTSLAGGAYNEQFF
NA	TRBV11-3	NA	TRBJ2-1	TGTGCCAGCAGCTTAACCAGCGCCAATGAGCAGTTCTTC	CASSLTSANEQFF
NA	TRBV6-1	NA	TRBJ1-5	TGTGCCAGCAACTCTAGGGGTCAGCCCCAGCATTTT	CASNSRGQPQHF
NA	TRBV7-8	TRBD2	TRBJ2-1	TGTGCCAGCAGCTTAGTCTTGCGGGGGGCTGAGCAGTTCTTC	CASSLVLRGAEQFF
NA	TRBV28	TRBD1	TRBJ1-1	TGTGCCAGCACCCGTAACAGGGGATATTTGACTGAAGCTTTCTTT	CASTRNRGYLTEAFF
once	TRBV19	TRBD2	TRBJ2-7	TGTGCCAGTAGTATCCGCGGGGGGCTAATCTACGAGCAGTACTTC	CASSIRGGLIYEQYF
NA	TRBV7-9	NA	TRBJ2-5	TGTGCCAGCAGCTTAGTACAGGGCGAGACCCAGTACTTC	CASSLVQGETQYF
NA	TRBV6-6	TRBD1	TRBJ1-1	TGTGCCAGCAGTGTACAGGGGGGGACTGAAGCTTTCTTT	CASSVQGGTEAFF
NA	TRBV5-1	NA	TRBJ2-3	TGCGCCAGCAGCTTAGCCGGAGCTGATACGCAGTATTTT	CASSLAGADTQYF
few	TRBV9	TRBD1	TRBJ1-2	TGTGCCAGCAGCGCTAGGGACAGGATCTATGGCTACACCTTC	CASSARDRIYGYTF
NA	TRBV4-1	NA	TRBJ1-1	TGCGCCAGCAGCCAACTGAACAGGAACACTGAAGCTTTCTTT	CASSQLNRNTEAFF
NA	TRBV14	NA	TRBJ2-3	TGTGCCAGCAGCCAAGATCTCCGGAGGAACGCAGATACGCAGTATTTT	CASSQDLRRNADTQYF
many	TRBV10-1	TRBD1	TRBJ2-2	TGCGCCAGCAGGGCAGGGGGAGCCGGGGAGCTGTTTTTT	CASRAGGAGELFF
NA	TRBV6-6	NA	TRBJ2-2	TGTGCCAGCCAAATAGCCGCAGGGGCGAACACCGGGGAGCTGTTTTTT	CASQIAAGANTGELFF
NA	TRBV29-1	TRBD1	TRBJ1-1	TGCAGCGTTGAGGGGACAGCTTCGGACACTGAAGCTTTCTTT	CSVEGTASDTEAFF
NA	TRBV19	NA	TRBJ2-7	TGTGCCAGTGGGGCGGTAGAGCAGTACTTC	CASGAVEQYF
NA	TRBV6-5	NA	TRBJ1-5	TGTGCCAGCAGTCCCCTTAATCAGCCCCAGCATTTT	CASSPLNQPQHF
once	TRBV30	NA	TRBJ2-7	TGTGCCTGGATTTTAAGGGGGTTCGGTCACGAGCAGTACTTC	CAWILRGFGHEQYF
few	TRBV10-3	TRBD1	TRBJ1-2	TGTGCCATCAGTGACGTGGGGGGACAGGAGTATGGCTACACCTTC	CAISDVGGQEYGYTF
NA	TRBV19	NA	TRBJ1-2	TGTGCCAGTAGTATAGGGGCATCCCCGGTCGGCTACACCTTC	CASSIGASPVGYTF
NA	TRBV6-1	NA	TRBJ2-7	TGTGCCAGCACCTCTTCGGGGAGAAACTACGAGCAGTACTTC	CASTSSGRNYEQYF
NA	TRBV7-9	TRBD2	TRBJ2-1	TGTGCCAGCAGCCAACCGGGACTAGCCTACAATGAGCAGTTCTTC	CASSQPGLAYNEQFF
once	TRBV5-4	TRBD2	TRBJ2-6	TGTGCCAGCAGCCCACAGCTAGCGGGGGGCCTCTCTGGGGCCAACGTCCTGACTTTC	CASSPQLAGGLSGANVLTF
NA	TRBV27	NA	TRBJ2-7	TGTGCCAGCAGTCGCGGGACCCGCTACGAGCAGTACTTC	CASSRGTRYEQYF
NA	TRBV4-1	TRBD2	TRBJ2-5	TGCGCCAGCAGCCAAGAGTGGTCTAGCGGGGGGATTGAGACCCAGTACTTC	CASSQEWSSGGIETQYF
NA	TRBV14	NA	TRBJ1-6	TGTGCCAGCAGCCAATCCGGCAGGAATTCACCCCTCCACTTT	CASSQSGRNSPLHF
NA	TRBV7-2	NA	TRBJ2-7	TGTGCCAGCAGCTCCTATGGAGTCGGTCCATTACAGCAGTACTTC	CASSSYGVGPLQQYF
NA	TRBV4-1	NA	TRBJ2-7	TGCGCCAGCAGCCCCAGACAGCCAGGGTACGAGCAGTACTTC	CASSPRQPGYEQYF
NA	TRBV5-4	TRBD1	TRBJ2-7	TGTGCCAGCAGTGACAGGGTCGACTACGAGCAGTACTTC	CASSDRVDYEQYF